The T cell receptor beta chain under discussion was sequenced for a study of T cell clones after liver transplantation. Whole-study results and caveats: Post-transplant time points were not standardized, so conclusions are preliminary. Circulating graft-donor-reactive CD4 TCRbeta sequences fell significantly post-transplant in most of the 8 subjects.

Germline V gives CDR1 SGHAT, CDR2 FQNNGV. V lost 2 bases and J lost 2, with 16 bases in between. CDR3 size: 16 residues. On this clone itself: The antigen is unknown.

Clones were sequenced by immunoSEQ multiplex PCR, and TCRdb holds only the in-frame ones, with some missing. The profile shows over 45,000 clones, approximately 71% of them singletons. The input for sequencing was CD4+ T cells from blood, taken around 54 months after liver transplant. The V call is TRBV11-2, the J call TRBJ2-7, with D possibly matching TRBD1 (6 bases). This clonotype was obtained from a human patient who received a liver transplant. Among the T cells, some may be from the graft donor. CDR3 sequence reads: CASSLRSQGPTYEQYF. The CDR3 DNA reads TGTGCCAGCAGCTTACGGTCACAGGGCCCTACCTACGAGCAGTACTTC.